Listed below are T cell receptor beta chains from one sample, sequenced in a study of human T cells and chemical hapten exposure. From the RACE reads, TCRdb called clonotypes with MiXCR, one entry per CDR3 protein. The sample holds 80,000 to 100,000 distinct CDR3 sequences, more than 9% seen once. The material sequenced was whole blood, taken in connection with sensitization to the hapten diphenylcyclopropenone (DPC). Every receptor here comes from a woman aged 50 to 65 with alopecia areata. Some clones in this sample may be carry-over from other donors' samples. CDR3s include the opening cysteine and the closing phenylalanine or tryptophan. D genes are given only for firm matches. Size is stated for part of the rows, as once, few or many counts, or as a class when the clone is expanded.

>TRBD2|TRBJ2-3|TRBV7-6|.
CASSSVAGSTDTQYF
TGTGCCAGCAGCTCCGTAGCGGGTAGCACAGATACGCAGTATTTT
>.|TRBJ2-7|TRBV7-9|many
CASGPGLAAGEQYF
TGTGCCAGCGGCCCCGGTCTTGCCGCTGGGGAGCAGTACTTC
>TRBD1|TRBJ2-1|TRBV11-2|medium-sized
CASSSYRGRDEQFF
TGTGCCAGCAGCTCCTACAGGGGGCGGGATGAGCAGTTCTTC
>.|TRBJ1-1|TRBV29-1|many
CSVRDHTEAFF
TGCAGCGTACGGGACCACACTGAAGCTTTCTTT
>.|TRBJ1-1|TRBV4-1|few
CASSQGAQVTEAFF
TGCGCCAGCAGCCAAGGGGCACAGGTCACTGAAGCTTTCTTT
>.|TRBJ1-1|TRBV9|many
CASSVVGDSTEAFF
TGTGCCAGCAGCGTAGTTGGGGATTCCACTGAAGCTTTCTTT
>TRBD1|TRBJ2-3|TRBV6-6|few
CASSYSQGHTDTQYF
TGTGCCAGCAGTTACTCACAGGGGCACACAGATACGCAGTATTTT
>.|TRBJ2-2|TRBV7-2|.
CASSAVSPGELFF
TGTGCCAGCAGCGCGGTGAGCCCCGGGGAGCTGTTTTTT
>TRBD1|TRBJ1-1|TRBV5-4|many
CASSPPHRGNTEAFF
TGTGCCAGCAGCCCACCCCACAGGGGGAACACTGAAGCTTTCTTT
>.|TRBJ2-7|TRBV28|.
CASSLGAPYEQYF
TGTGCCAGCAGTTTGGGGGCCCCATACGAGCAGTACTTC
>TRBD1|TRBJ1-2|TRBV18|many
CASSRTGERYGYTF
TGTGCCAGCTCGCGGACAGGGGAGAGGTATGGCTACACCTTC
>.|TRBJ2-3|TRBV7-9|few
CASSLGVQEAPTDTQYF
TGTGCCAGCAGCTTGGGCGTACAGGAAGCTCCCACAGATACGCAGTATTTT
>.|TRBJ1-1|TRBV5-1|.
CASSLTGMGTEAFF
TGCGCCAGCAGCTTGACAGGAATGGGCACTGAAGCTTTCTTT
>.|TRBJ1-1|TRBV12-3/TRBV12-4|many
CASSLKADTEAFF
TGTGCCAGCAGTTTAAAAGCAGACACTGAAGCTTTCTTT
>.|TRBJ1-4|TRBV2|many
CASSERGLRGEKLFF
TGTGCCAGCAGTGAAAGGGGACTCCGGGGGGAAAAACTGTTTTTT
>TRBD2|TRBJ2-3|TRBV14|.
CASSQGYGTSGTDTQYF
TGTGCCAGCAGCCAAGGATACGGGACTAGCGGCACAGATACGCAGTATTTT
>TRBD2|TRBJ2-3|TRBV20-1|many
CSARGEVAGSDTQYF
TGCAGTGCTAGAGGGGAGGTAGCGGGATCGGATACGCAGTATTTT
>.|TRBJ2-4|TRBV20-1|many
CSARRSRGQNIQYF
TGCAGTGCTAGGCGGAGCAGGGGACAAAACATTCAGTACTTC
>.|TRBJ2-3|TRBV2|.
CASSLDPTSTDTQYF
TGTGCCAGCAGCCTAGATCCTACTAGCACAGATACGCAGTATTTT
>TRBD1|TRBJ1-1|TRBV4-2|.
CASSQGTGDDTEAFF
TGTGCCAGCAGCCAAGGGACAGGGGACGACACTGAAGCTTTCTTT
>.|TRBJ1-5|TRBV5-8|many
CASSLGGSSNQPQHF
TGTGCCAGCAGCTTGGGGGGATCTAGCAATCAGCCCCAGCATTTT
>.|TRBJ2-5|TRBV4-1|many
CASSQDRNKETQYF
TGCGCCAGCAGCCAGGACAGAAATAAAGAGACCCAGTACTTC
>.|TRBJ2-1|TRBV28|many
CASAPPRGSSYNEQFF
TGTGCCAGCGCCCCTCCACGGGGAAGCTCCTACAATGAGCAGTTCTTC
>TRBD2|TRBJ2-7|TRBV28|.
CTSSLGPVSSGYEQYF
TGTACCAGCAGTTTGGGACCGGTTTCTAGCGGCTACGAGCAGTACTTC
>TRBD2|TRBJ2-1|TRBV28|.
CASSLSGRPWFF
TGTGCCAGCAGTCTAAGCGGGAGGCCGTGGTTCTTC
>.|TRBJ2-1|TRBV14|few
CASSKTRFDNEQFF
TGTGCCAGCAGCAAGACTAGATTTGACAATGAGCAGTTCTTC
>.|TRBJ2-1|TRBV29-1|.
CSGSVVATPYNEQFF
TGCAGCGGCTCGGTGGTCGCTACGCCCTACAATGAGCAGTTCTTC
>.|TRBJ2-1|TRBV6-5|many
CASSYGGVSYNEQFF
TGTGCCAGCAGTTACGGCGGAGTCTCCTACAATGAGCAGTTCTTC
>TRBD2|TRBJ2-3|TRBV4-2|.
CASSVRTSGSTDTQYF
TGTGCCAGCAGCGTTCGGACTAGCGGGAGCACAGATACGCAGTATTTT
>.|TRBJ2-7|TRBV20-1|.
CSARDNYEQYF
TGCAGTGCTAGGGACAACTACGAGCAGTACTTC
>.|TRBJ1-4|TRBV11-3|many
CASSLESRDNEKLFF
TGTGCCAGCAGCTTAGAGTCCAGGGACAATGAAAAACTGTTTTTT
>TRBD2|TRBJ2-1|TRBV5-1|many
CASRSGRPYNEQFF
TGCGCCAGCAGGTCCGGGAGGCCTTACAATGAGCAGTTCTTC
>.|TRBJ1-3|TRBV7-2|.
CASSPRQYSGNTIYF
TGTGCCAGCAGCCCCCGACAGTACTCTGGAAACACCATATATTTT
>TRBD2|TRBJ2-3|TRBV2|.
CASSESVTSGRATDTQYF
TGTGCCAGCAGTGAAAGTGTAACTAGCGGGAGAGCCACAGATACGCAGTATTTT
>TRBD1|TRBJ1-2|TRBV19|few
CASSPRQGGDYGYTF
TGTGCCAGTAGTCCTCGACAGGGAGGCGACTATGGCTACACCTTC
>.|TRBJ1-1|TRBV6-1|few
CASSEGGRLAFF
TGTGCCAGCAGTGAAGGAGGGCGTCTTGCTTTCTTT
>.|TRBJ2-2|TRBV3-1|many
CASRTTGELFF
TGTGCCAGCAGAACTACCGGGGAGCTGTTTTTT
>TRBD2|TRBJ2-1|TRBV19|.
CASSKYPAGATYNEQFF
TGTGCCAGTAGCAAATACCCGGCGGGAGCGACCTACAATGAGCAGTTCTTC
>.|TRBJ2-4|TRBV6-2/TRBV6-3|many
CATASKNIQYF
TGTGCCACGGCGAGCAAAAACATTCAGTACTTC
>.|TRBJ1-1|TRBV6-5|few
CASSYSRDLNTEAFF
TGTGCCAGCAGTTACTCGCGCGATTTGAACACTGAAGCTTTCTTT
>.|TRBJ1-2|TRBV2|few
CASSERQIITYGYTF
TGTGCCAGCAGTGAGAGGCAGATTATCACCTATGGCTACACCTTC
>.|TRBJ1-1|TRBV12-3/TRBV12-4|few
CASSPGRDTEAFF
TGTGCCAGCAGTCCGGGGCGGGACACTGAAGCTTTCTTT
>.|TRBJ2-7|TRBV5-1|.
CASSLGPYEEQYF
TGCGCCAGCAGCTTGGGCCCCTACGAAGAGCAGTACTTC
>.|TRBJ1-6|TRBV27|many
CASSFLGSPLHF
TGTGCCAGCAGTTTCTTGGGTTCACCCCTCCACTTT
>TRBD2|TRBJ2-7|TRBV20-1|many
CSARDLAVTYEQYF
TGCAGTGCTAGAGATCTAGCGGTGACCTACGAGCAGTACTTC
>.|TRBJ2-7|TRBV7-9|many
CASSFGTETYEQYF
TGTGCCAGCAGCTTTGGGACGGAGACCTACGAGCAGTACTTC
>.|TRBJ1-1|TRBV18|many
CASSPLPGGTEAFF
TGTGCCAGCTCACCACTTCCGGGTGGGACTGAAGCTTTCTTT
>TRBD1|TRBJ2-2|TRBV7-9|many
CASSLSTGGTGELFF
TGTGCCAGCAGCTTATCGACAGGGGGCACCGGGGAGCTGTTTTTT
>TRBD1|TRBJ1-2|TRBV12-3/TRBV12-4|few
CASFPGQGDYGYTF
TGTGCCAGTTTCCCGGGACAGGGTGACTATGGCTACACCTTC
>TRBD2|TRBJ2-2|TRBV20-1|many
CSARLAGVGNGELFF
TGCAGTGCTAGACTAGCGGGAGTCGGTAACGGGGAGCTGTTTTTT
>.|TRBJ2-6|TRBV20-1|.
CSARVLISGANVLTF
TGCAGTGCTAGAGTGTTAATCTCTGGGGCCAACGTCCTGACTTTC
>.|TRBJ1-1|TRBV12-3/TRBV12-4|many
CASRSEGRLPNTEAFF
TGTGCCAGCAGATCCGAGGGTCGCCTGCCGAACACTGAAGCTTTCTTT
>.|TRBJ1-1|TRBV18|.
CASLTPGSAEAFF
TGTGCCAGCTTAACCCCAGGGTCAGCTGAAGCTTTCTTT
>.|TRBJ2-7|TRBV20-1|many
CSARGDSRYEQYF
TGCAGTGCTAGAGGAGACAGCCGCTACGAGCAGTACTTC
>TRBD1|TRBJ2-7|TRBV7-9|.
CASSSGQDPAEQYF
TGTGCCAGCAGCTCCGGACAGGATCCGGCCGAGCAGTACTTC
>TRBD1|TRBJ2-1|TRBV6-5|.
CASSSADREAEQFF
TGTGCCAGCAGTTCCGCCGACAGGGAAGCCGAGCAGTTCTTC